The clone carrying this T cell receptor (beta chain) was detected a few times. Its target is unknown. This sample is drawn from a study of T cells after yellow fever vaccination. General study results and limits: Some clonotypes, a small share, were shared between CD4 and CD8 compartments.

The V gene end was trimmed by 0 bases and the J gene end by 6 bases; junction bases not matched to a gene: 11. Germline V gene sequence: CDR1 LGHNA, CDR2 YSLEER. CDR3 length: 17 amino acids. A single record per CDR3 protein comes from TCRdb applying MiXCR to the 5' RACE reads. The sample has 450,000 to 650,000 distinct CDR3 sequences; 13% are singletons. The sequences come from PBMCs, collected on the day of the yellow fever booster vaccination. The J gene is TRBJ2-1, the V gene TRBV4-3; 7 nucleotides match TRBD2. The sequence was obtained from a man aged 25-45 years who received the YFV17D yellow fever vaccine. The DNA for the CDR3 is TGCGCCAGCAGCCAAGATCGGGGGGACGATAAGGTCAATGAGCAGTTCTTC. Its translation is CASSQDRGDDKVNEQFF.